This entry concerns a single T cell receptor beta chain. The antigen remains undetermined. CDR1 is SGHRS and CDR2 is YFSETQ in the germline V gene. The CDR3 is 15 residues long. Unmatched junction bases numbered 4, after V lost 1 base and J lost 3 bases. This sample is part of a study of T-cell memory formation after mild COVID-19. Using its own MiXCR run on the 5' RACE reads, TCRdb lists one record per CDR3 protein. Counted here are approximately 300,000 distinct CDR3 sequences, roughly 15% occurring once; the ten biggest clones make up 22%. Notes on the study in general: Some SARS-CoV-2-responding clones were already detected in memory before infection.

J is TRBJ2-3 and V is TRBV5-1, with 8 bases matching TRBD2. This clonotype originated in a young man who had mild COVID-19 (a few samples of this study predate the infection). Cell type and time point are not known. Sample: PBMCs or a T cell subset sorted from them (not recorded which). CDR3 protein: CASSLKASGTDTQYF. The CDR3 DNA reads as TGCGCCAGCAGCTTGAAGGCTAGCGGGACAGATACGCAGTATTTT. The variable domain in full, with the rest retrieved from reference TRBV5-1 and TRBJ2-3, is KAGVTQTPRYLIKTRGQQVTLSCSPISGHRSVSWYQQTPGQGLQFLFEYFSETQRNKGNFPGRFSGRQFSNSRSEMNVSTLELGDSALYLCASSLKASGTDTQYFGPGTRLTVL.